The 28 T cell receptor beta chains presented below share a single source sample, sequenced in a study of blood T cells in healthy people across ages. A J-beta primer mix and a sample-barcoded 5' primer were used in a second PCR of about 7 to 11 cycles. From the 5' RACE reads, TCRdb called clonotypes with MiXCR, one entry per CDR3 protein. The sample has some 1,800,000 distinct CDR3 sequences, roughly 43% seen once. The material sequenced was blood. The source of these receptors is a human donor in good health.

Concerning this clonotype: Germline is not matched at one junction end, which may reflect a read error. CDR3 DNA sequence: TGTGTCAGCAGCTCGGACCTTATTGCCTACGAGCAGTACTTC. Its translation is CVSSSDLIAYEQYF. The chain uses TRBV7-9 and TRBJ2-7, with D unclear. The CDR3 loop spans 14 amino acids. Germline values: CDR1 SEHNR, CDR2 FQNEAQ (reference sequence).

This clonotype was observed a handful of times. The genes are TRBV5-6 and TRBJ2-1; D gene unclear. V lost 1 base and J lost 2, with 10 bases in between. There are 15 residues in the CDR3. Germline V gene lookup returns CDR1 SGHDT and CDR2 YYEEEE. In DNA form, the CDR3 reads TGTGCCAGCAGCTTGTCTTGGTATGCCTACAATGAGCAGTTCTTC. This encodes CASSLSWYAYNEQFF.

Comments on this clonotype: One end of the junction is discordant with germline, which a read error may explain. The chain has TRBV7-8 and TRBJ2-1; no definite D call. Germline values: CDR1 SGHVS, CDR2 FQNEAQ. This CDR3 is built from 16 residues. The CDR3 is CACSFAPGWDNNEQFF. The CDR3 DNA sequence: TGTGCCTGCAGCTTCGCTCCCGGATGGGATAACAATGAGCAGTTCTTC.

In DNA, the CDR3 is TGCGCCAGCAGCTTGACTTCAGGTTCTGCCTACGAGCAGTACTTC. Its translation: CASSLTSGSAYEQYF. This chain connects TRBV5-1 to TRBJ2-7; the D is unclear. Germline CDR1 reads SGHRS; CDR2 reads YFSETQ. The CDR3 spans 15 residues. V lost 1 base to trimming and J lost 2 bases, with 13 bases between them.

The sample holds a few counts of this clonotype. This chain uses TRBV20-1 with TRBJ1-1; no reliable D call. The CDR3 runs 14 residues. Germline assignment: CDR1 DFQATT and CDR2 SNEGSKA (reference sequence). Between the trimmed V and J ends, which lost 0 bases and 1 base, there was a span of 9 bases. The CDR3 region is CSARESRWNTEAFF. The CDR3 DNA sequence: TGCAGTGCTAGAGAATCAAGGTGGAACACTGAAGCTTTCTTT.

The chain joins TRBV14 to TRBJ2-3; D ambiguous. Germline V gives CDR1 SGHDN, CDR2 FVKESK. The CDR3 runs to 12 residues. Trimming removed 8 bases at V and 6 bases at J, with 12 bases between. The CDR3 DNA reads TGTGCCAGCTTCCGAAGGCCTGATACGCAGTATTTT. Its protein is CASFRRPDTQYF.

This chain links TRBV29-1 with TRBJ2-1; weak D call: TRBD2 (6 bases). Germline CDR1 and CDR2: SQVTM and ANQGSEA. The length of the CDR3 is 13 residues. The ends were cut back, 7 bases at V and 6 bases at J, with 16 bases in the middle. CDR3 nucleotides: TGCAGCGCTTCGTGGAACGGGGGCAATGAGCAGTTCTTC. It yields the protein CSASWNGGNEQFF.

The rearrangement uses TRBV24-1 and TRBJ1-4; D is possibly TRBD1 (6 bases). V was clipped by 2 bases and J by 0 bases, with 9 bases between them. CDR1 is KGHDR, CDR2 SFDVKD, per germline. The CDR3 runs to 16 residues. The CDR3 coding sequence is TGTGCCACCAGTGATTCCTCAGGGGCAACTAATGAAAAACTGTTTTTT. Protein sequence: CATSDSSGATNEKLFF.

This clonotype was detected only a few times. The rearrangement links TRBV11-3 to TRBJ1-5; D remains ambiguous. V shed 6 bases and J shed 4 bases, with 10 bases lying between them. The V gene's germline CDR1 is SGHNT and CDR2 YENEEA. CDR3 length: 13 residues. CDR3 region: CASSKTPNQPQHF. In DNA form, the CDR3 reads TGTGCCAGCAGTAAGACCCCAAATCAGCCCCAGCATTTT.

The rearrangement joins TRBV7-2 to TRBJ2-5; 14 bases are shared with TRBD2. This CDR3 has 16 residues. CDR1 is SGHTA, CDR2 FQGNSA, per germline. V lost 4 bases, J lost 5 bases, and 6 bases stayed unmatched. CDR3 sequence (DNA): TGTGCCAGCAGCTCCCAGACTAGCGGGGGGGCCGAGACCCAGTACTTC. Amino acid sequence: CASSSQTSGGAETQYF. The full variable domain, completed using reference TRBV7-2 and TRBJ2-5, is GAGVSQSPSNKVTEKGKDVELRCDPISGHTALYWYRQSLGQGLEFLIYFQGNSAPDKSGLPSDRFSAERTGGSVSTLTIQRTQQEDSAVYLCASSSQTSGGAETQYFGPGTRLLVL.

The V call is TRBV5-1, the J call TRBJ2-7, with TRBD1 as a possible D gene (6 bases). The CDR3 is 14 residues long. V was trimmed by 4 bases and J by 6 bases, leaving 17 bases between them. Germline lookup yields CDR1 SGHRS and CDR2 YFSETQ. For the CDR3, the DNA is TGCGCCAGCAGCCGACGGGACATGAGAGGCGAGCAGTACTTC. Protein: CASSRRDMRGEQYF.

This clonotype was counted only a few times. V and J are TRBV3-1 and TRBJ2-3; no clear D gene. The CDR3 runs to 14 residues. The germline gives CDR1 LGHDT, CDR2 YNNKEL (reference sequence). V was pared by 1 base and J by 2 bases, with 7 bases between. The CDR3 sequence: CASSQGSLTDTQYF. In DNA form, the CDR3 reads TGTGCCAGCAGCCAAGGCTCACTCACAGATACGCAGTATTTT.

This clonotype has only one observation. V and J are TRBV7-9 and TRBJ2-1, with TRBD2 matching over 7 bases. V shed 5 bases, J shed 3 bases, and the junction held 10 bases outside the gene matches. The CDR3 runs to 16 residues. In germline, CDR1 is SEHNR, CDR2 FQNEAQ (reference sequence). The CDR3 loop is CASSLRLASYYNEQFF. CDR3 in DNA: TGTGCCAGCAGCCTCAGACTAGCTTCTTACTACAATGAGCAGTTCTTC.

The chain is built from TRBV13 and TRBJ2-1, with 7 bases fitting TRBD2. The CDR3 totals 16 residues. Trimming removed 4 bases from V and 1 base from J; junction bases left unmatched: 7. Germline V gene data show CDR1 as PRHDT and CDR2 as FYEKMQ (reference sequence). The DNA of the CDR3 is TGTGCCAGCAGCTCCCAGGTCGGGGGGTCCTACAATGAGCAGTTCTTC. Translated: CASSSQVGGSYNEQFF.

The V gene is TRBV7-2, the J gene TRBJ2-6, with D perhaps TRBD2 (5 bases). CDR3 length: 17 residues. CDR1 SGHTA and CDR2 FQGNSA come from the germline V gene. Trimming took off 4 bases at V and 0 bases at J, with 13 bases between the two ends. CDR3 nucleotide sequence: TGTGCCAGCAGCTCCCGGGGTCAAAGCTCTGGGGCCAACGTCCTGACTTTC. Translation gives CASSSRGQSSGANVLTF.

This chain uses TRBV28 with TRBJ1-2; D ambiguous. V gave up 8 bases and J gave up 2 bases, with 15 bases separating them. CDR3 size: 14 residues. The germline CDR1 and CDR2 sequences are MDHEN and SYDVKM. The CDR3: CASAPGRGNYGYTF. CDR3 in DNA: TGTGCCAGCGCCCCCGGACGGGGAAACTATGGCTACACCTTC.

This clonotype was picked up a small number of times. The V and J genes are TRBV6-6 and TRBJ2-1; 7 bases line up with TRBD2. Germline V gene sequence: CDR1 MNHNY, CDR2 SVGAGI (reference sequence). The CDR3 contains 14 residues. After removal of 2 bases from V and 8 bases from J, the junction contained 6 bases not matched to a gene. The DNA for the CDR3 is TGTGCCAGCAGTTACGACGGGGGGTTCGATGAGCAGTTCTTC. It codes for CASSYDGGFDEQFF.

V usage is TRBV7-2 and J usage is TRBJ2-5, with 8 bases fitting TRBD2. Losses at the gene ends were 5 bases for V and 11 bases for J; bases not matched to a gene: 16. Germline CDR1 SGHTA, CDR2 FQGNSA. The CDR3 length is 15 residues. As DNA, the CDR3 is TGTGCCAGCAGCCCCCAAGGTAGCGGGACCCTTGAGCAGTACTTC. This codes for CASSPQGSGTLEQYF.

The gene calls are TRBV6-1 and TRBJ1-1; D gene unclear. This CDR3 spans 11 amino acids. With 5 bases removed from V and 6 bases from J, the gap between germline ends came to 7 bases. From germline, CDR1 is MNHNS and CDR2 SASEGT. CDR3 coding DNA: TGTGCCAGCAGTACCGGGCCTGAAGCTTTCTTT. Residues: CASSTGPEAFF.

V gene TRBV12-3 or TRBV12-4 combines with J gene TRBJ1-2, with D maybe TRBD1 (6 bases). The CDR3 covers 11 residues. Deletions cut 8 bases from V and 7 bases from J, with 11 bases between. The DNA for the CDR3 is TGTGCCAGCGTCGAGGGGGGTGGCTACACCTTC. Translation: CASVEGGGYTF.

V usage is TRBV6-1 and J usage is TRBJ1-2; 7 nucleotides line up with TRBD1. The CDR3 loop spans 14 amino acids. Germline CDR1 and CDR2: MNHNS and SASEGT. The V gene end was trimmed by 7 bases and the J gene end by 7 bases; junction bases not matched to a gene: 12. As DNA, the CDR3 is TGTGCCAGCACGGGTGGACAGGAGTCGAGTGGCTACACCTTC. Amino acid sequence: CASTGGQESSGYTF.

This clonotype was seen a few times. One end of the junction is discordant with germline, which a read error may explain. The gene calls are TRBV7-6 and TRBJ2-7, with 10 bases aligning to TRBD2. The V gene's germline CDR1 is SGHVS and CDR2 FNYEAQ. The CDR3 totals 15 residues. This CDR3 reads CATSLSGTSVAEQYF. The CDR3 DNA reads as TGTGCCACCAGCTTATCAGGGACTAGCGTTGCCGAGCAGTACTTC. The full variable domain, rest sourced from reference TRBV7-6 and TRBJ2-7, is GAGVSQSPRYKVTKRGQDVALRCDPISGHVSLYWYRQALGQGPEFLTYFNYEAQQDKSGLPNDRFSAERPEGSISTLTIQRTEQRDSAMYRCATSLSGTSVAEQYFGPGTRLTVT.

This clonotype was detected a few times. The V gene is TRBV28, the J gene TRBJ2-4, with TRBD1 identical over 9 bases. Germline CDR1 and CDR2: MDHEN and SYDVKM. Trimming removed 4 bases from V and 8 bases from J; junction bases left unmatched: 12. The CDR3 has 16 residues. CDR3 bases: TGTGCCAGCAGTTCGTACGGGACAGGGTCGTCGGACATTCAGTACTTC. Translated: CASSSYGTGSSDIQYF.

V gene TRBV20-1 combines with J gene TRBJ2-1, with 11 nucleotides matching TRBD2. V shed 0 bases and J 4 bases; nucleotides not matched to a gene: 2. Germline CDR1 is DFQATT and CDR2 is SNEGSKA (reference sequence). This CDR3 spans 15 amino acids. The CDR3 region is CSARELAGVYNEQFF. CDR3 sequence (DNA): TGCAGTGCTAGAGAACTAGCGGGGGTATACAATGAGCAGTTCTTC.

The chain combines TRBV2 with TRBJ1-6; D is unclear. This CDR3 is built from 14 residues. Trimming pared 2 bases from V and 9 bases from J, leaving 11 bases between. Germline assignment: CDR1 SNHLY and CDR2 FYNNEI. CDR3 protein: CASSERTGGSPLHF. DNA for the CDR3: TGTGCCAGCAGTGAAAGGACTGGAGGTTCACCCCTCCACTTT.

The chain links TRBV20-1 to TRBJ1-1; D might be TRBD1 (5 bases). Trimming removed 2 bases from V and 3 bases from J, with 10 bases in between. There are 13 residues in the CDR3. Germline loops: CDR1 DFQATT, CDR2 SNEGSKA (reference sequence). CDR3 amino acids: CSARRGEDTEAFF. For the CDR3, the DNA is TGCAGTGCTAGAAGGGGCGAGGACACTGAAGCTTTCTTT.

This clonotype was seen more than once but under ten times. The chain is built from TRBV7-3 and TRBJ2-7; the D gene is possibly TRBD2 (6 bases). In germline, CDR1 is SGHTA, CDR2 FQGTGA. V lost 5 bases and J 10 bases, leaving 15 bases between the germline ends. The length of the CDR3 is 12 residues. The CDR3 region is CASSTLGTPQYF. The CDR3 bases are TGTGCCAGCAGCACACTCGGGACTCCCCAGTACTTC. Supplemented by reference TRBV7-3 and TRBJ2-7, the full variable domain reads GAGVSQTPSNKVTEKGKYVELRCDPISGHTALYWYRQSLGQGPEFLIYFQGTGAADDSGLPNDRFFAVRPEGSVSTLKIQRTERGDSAVYLCASSTLGTPQYFGPGTRLTVT.

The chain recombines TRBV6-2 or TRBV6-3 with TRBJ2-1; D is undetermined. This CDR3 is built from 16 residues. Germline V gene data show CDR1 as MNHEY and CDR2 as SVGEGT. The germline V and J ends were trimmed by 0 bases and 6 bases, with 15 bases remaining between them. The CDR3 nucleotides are TGTGCCAGCAGTTACTCGATGATGGGTCCTGGCAATGAGCAGTTCTTC. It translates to CASSYSMMGPGNEQFF.